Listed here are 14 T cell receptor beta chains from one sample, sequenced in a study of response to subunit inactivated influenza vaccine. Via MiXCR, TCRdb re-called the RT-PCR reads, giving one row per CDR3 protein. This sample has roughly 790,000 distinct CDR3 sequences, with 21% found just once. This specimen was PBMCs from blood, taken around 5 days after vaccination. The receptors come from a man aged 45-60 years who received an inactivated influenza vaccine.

The DNA of the CDR3 is TGTGCCAGCAGCTTAGAGTTCGCTAGCGGGAGCAACCACGAGCAGTACTTC. It translates to CASSLEFASGSNHEQYF. This chain connects TRBV11-2 to TRBJ2-7; 10 bases are shared with TRBD2. The germline CDR1 and CDR2 sequences are SGHAT and FQNNGV. The CDR3 runs 17 residues. Germline trimming cut 0 bases from V and 5 bases from J; bases unmatched to any gene: 10.

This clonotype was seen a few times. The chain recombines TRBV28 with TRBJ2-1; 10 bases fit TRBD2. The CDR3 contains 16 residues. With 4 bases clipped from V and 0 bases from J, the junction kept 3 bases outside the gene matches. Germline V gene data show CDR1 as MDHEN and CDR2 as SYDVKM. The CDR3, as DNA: TGTGCCAGCAGTTCGGCTAGCGGGAGCTCCTACAATGAGCAGTTCTTC. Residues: CASSSASGSSYNEQFF.

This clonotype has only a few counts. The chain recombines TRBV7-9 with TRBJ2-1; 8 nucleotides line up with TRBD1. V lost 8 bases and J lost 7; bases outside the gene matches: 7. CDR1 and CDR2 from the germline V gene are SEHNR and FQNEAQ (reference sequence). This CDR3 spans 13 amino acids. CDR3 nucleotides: TGTGCCAGCCGGGACAGGCTCGGGAATGAGCAGTTCTTC. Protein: CASRDRLGNEQFF.

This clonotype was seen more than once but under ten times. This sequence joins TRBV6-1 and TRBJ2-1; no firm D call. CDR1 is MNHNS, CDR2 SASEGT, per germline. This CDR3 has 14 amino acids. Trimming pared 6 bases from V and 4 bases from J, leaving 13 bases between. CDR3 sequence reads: CASSSPISYNEQFF. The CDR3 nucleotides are TGTGCCAGCAGCTCGCCTATTAGTTACAATGAGCAGTTCTTC.

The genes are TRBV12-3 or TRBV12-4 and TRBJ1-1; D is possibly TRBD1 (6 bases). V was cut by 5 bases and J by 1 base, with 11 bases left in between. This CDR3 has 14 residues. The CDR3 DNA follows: TGTGCCAGCAGTCAGGACAGCTGGAACACTGAAGCTTTCTTT. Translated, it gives CASSQDSWNTEAFF.

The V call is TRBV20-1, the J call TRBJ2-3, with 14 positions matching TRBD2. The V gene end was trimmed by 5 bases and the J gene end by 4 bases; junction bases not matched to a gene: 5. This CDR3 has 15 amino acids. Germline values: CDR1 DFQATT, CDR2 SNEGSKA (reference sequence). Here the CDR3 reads CSAGGTSGSADTQYF. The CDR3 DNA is TGCAGTGCTGGAGGGACTAGCGGGAGTGCAGATACGCAGTATTTT.

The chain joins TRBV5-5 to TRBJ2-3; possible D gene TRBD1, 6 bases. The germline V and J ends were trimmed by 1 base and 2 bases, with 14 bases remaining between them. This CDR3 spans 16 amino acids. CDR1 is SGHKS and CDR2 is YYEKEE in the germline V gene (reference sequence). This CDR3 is CASSLWVGTTTDTQYF. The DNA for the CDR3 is TGTGCCAGCAGCTTGTGGGTCGGGACAACCACAGATACGCAGTATTTT.

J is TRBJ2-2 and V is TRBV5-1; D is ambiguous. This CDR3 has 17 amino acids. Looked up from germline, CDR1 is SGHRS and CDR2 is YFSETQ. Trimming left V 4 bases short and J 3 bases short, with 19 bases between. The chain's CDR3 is CASSGLLTNEDTGELFF. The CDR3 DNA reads TGCGCCAGCAGCGGCCTTTTGACAAACGAAGACACCGGGGAGCTGTTTTTT.

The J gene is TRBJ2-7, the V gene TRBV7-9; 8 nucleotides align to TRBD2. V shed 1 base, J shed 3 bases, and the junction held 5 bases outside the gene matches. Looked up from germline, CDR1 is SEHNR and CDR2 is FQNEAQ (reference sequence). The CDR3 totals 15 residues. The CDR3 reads CASSLVGSGIYEQYF. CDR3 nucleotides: TGTGCCAGCAGCTTAGTCGGTAGCGGGATCTACGAGCAGTACTTC.

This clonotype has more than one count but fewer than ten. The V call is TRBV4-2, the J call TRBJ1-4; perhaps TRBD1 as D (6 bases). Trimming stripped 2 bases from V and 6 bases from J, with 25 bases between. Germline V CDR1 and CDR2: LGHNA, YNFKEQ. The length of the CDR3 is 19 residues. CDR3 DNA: TGTGCCAGCAGCCAACAGGCGGGACACTCCGGAATATTCGATGAAAAACTGTTTTTT. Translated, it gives CASSQQAGHSGIFDEKLFF.

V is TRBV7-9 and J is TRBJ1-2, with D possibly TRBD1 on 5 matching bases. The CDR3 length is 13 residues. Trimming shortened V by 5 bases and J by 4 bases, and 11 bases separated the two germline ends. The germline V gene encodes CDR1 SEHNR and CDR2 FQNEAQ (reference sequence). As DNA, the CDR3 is TGTGCCAGCAGCCAACGGGGACTCTATGGCTACACCTTC. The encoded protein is CASSQRGLYGYTF.

The CDR3 bases are TGTGCCAGCAGTGAAGAACCGGGATCGCAGTACTTC. Translated: CASSEEPGSQYF. The rearrangement uses TRBV2 and TRBJ2-7; D may be TRBD2 (5 bases). The V gene lost 1 base and the J gene lost 9 bases, with 10 bases spanning the gap. This CDR3 comprises 12 residues. Germline V gene sequence: CDR1 SNHLY, CDR2 FYNNEI.

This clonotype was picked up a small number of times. The CDR3 is CASRRNRGAPNEQYF. For the CDR3, the DNA is TGCGCCAGCAGGAGAAACCGGGGGGCCCCCAACGAGCAGTACTTC. The chain uses TRBV4-3 and TRBJ2-7, with D maybe TRBD2 (7 bases). The CDR3 has 15 amino acids. Germline assignment: CDR1 LGHNA and CDR2 YSLEER. The V end lost 6 bases, the J end lost 5 bases, and 20 bases lay between the germline ends.

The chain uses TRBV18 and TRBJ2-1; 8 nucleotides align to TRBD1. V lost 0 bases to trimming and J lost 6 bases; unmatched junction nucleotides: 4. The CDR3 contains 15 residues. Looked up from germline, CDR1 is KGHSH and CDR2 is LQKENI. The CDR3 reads CASSPPQGARNEQFF. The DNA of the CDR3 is TGTGCCAGCTCACCACCGCAGGGGGCGCGCAATGAGCAGTTCTTC.